This TCR beta chain was documented in a study of blood T cell repertoires in COVID-19. Original processing notes: Reference gene primer amplification in the assay estimated nucleated cell counts. Assay: immunoSEQ multiplex PCR; the TCRdb copy retains only in-frame clones and omits some. Clone size and the V and J calls come from that table; the DNA yielded D and trimming. The top ten hold 1.4% to 1.5% of the sample, which has 350,000 to 500,000 clones, over 75% seen once. The CDR3 contains 15 residues. Germline V CDR1 and CDR2: SGHVS, FQNEAQ. With V trimmed by 3 bases and J by 7 bases, 6 bases remained unmatched. Cohort placement rested on clinical history that participants reported themselves.

Specimen: PBMCs or T cells enriched from blood (not recorded which). The sequence was collected from a woman under 30 who had been exposed to COVID-19. The chain employs TRBV7-8 and TRBJ2-3, with 11 bases lining up with TRBD2. The CDR3 bases are TGTGCCAGCAGCTTTACTAGCGGGAGTGTTAATACGCAGTATTTT. Encoded protein: CASSFTSGSVNTQYF.